This paragraph covers one T cell receptor beta chain sequence. The data originate from a study of patients and donors after allogeneic stem cell transplantation. The CDR3 extends over 14 amino acids. V lost 8 bases to trimming and J lost 5 bases; unmatched junction nucleotides: 5. Per the germline V gene, CDR1 is SGHNT and CDR2 is YYREEE (reference sequence). TCRdb re-called the RT-PCR reads through MiXCR, storing one row per CDR3 protein. The sample lists roughly 4,200 distinct CDR3 sequences; approximately 24% were seen once. The gene calls are TRBV5-4 and TRBJ2-2; 11 bases match TRBD2. The sample comprised blood, either unsorted or a sorted T cell fraction (not recorded which). This sequence was found in a human donor who was either an allogeneic HSCT recipient or a stem cell or donor lymphocyte infusion donor (not recorded which). It is not recorded whose cells these are; they may come from a transplant donor. The chain's CDR3 is CASQLAGVTGELFF. The DNA for the CDR3 is TGTGCCAGTCAACTAGCGGGAGTGACCGGGGAGCTGTTTTTT.